This T cell receptor beta chain was sequenced for a study of blood T cell repertoires in COVID-19. Study background: Specimens from acute and convalescent COVID-19 originated in the United States, Italy and Spain. In each case, the material was cDNA or gDNA derived from T cells, B-cell-depleted T cells, or PBMCs.

In the authors' workflow: The assay estimated nucleated cells by amplifying reference gene primers. Clones were sequenced by immunoSEQ multiplex PCR, and TCRdb holds only the in-frame ones, with some missing. The V and J calls and the clone size are those of that table, but D and trimming were determined from the DNA. Among roughly 230,000 clones listed, about 80% were seen once. Germline values: CDR1 SGHRS, CDR2 YFSETQ. The junction had 4 bases not matched to a gene; V was cut back by 3 bases and J by 2 bases. CDR3 length: 14 residues. V and J are TRBV5-1 and TRBJ1-1; TRBD1 agrees at 7 bases. Input material: peripheral blood. The receptor was isolated from a man aged 50-59 years with active or convalescent COVID-19. Here the CDR3 reads CASSSGQVNTEAFF. The CDR3 region has the DNA TGCGCCAGCAGCTCCGGACAGGTTAACACTGAAGCTTTCTTT.